Listed below are T cell receptor beta chains from one sample, sequenced in a study of control samples from healthy donors and cancer patients. Sequenced by immunoSEQ multiplex PCR; TCRdb stores in-frame clones only, minus some. The repertoire holds around 150,000 clones, with about 90% as singletons. The sample comprised blood. The receptors were gathered from a man aged 18 to 35 in good health. Each CDR3 is given with its conserved first and last residue. The D gene is left open where the match is weak. The size of a clone is reported for some rows only, either as once, few or many, or as a class for expanded clones.

clone_size,j_call,d_call,v_call,cdr3_aa,cdr3_nt
-,TRBJ1-1,-,TRBV9,CASSPPETGLNTEAFF,TGTGCCAGCAGCCCCCCAGAGACAGGATTGAACACTGAAGCTTTCTTT
-,TRBJ1-5,-,TRBV3-1/TRBV3-2,CASSKGSNQPQHF,TGTGCCAGCAGTAAAGGAAGCAATCAGCCCCAGCATTTT
-,TRBJ2-6,-,TRBV9,CASSVGRGSGANVLTF,TGTGCCAGCAGCGTAGGGAGGGGCTCTGGGGCCAACGTCCTGACTTTC
-,TRBJ2-1,-,TRBV5-6,CASSRPSYNEQFF,TGTGCCAGCAGCCGACCCTCCTACAATGAGCAGTTCTTC
-,TRBJ2-1,-,TRBV5-1,CASSLAKTDNEQFF,TGCGCCAGCAGCTTGGCCAAGACTGACAATGAGCAGTTCTTC
-,TRBJ1-6,-,TRBV14,CASSLLQGKNSPLHF,TGTGCCAGCAGCCTCCTCCAGGGCAAAAATTCACCCCTCCACTTT
-,TRBJ1-6,-,TRBV6-5,CASSRDGNSPLHF,TGTGCCAGCAGCCGGGACGGTAATTCACCCCTCCACTTT
few,TRBJ2-1,-,TRBV9,CASSVDFINEQFF,TGTGCCAGCAGCGTAGATTTCATTAATGAGCAGTTCTTC
-,TRBJ2-7,-,TRBV5-6,CASLSPVSYEQYF,TGTGCCAGCCTATCTCCGGTCTCCTACGAGCAGTACTTC
-,TRBJ2-3,-,TRBV5-1,CASSLGQSTDTQYF,TGCGCCAGCAGCTTGGGGCAGAGCACAGATACGCAGTATTTT
-,TRBJ2-7,TRBD1,TRBV5-1,CASSIGGTGTIEQYF,TGCGCCAGCAGCATAGGGGGGACAGGGACTATCGAGCAGTACTTC
-,TRBJ1-1,-,TRBV19,CASSRSIQGNTEAFF,TGTGCCAGTAGTCGATCAATACAGGGGAACACTGAAGCTTTCTTT
-,TRBJ2-1,TRBD2,TRBV6-2/TRBV6-3,CASSSLAGGLNEQFF,TGTGCCAGCAGTTCGCTCGCGGGGGGCCTAAATGAGCAGTTCTTC
-,TRBJ1-6,-,TRBV27,CASRPRSPLHF,TGTGCCAGCAGACCTCGTTCACCCCTCCACTTT
once,TRBJ2-1,TRBD2,TRBV11-2,CASSRAGAWGKQFF,TGTGCCAGCAGCAGAGCGGGGGCGTGGGGTAAGCAGTTCTTC
-,TRBJ2-1,-,TRBV7-8,CASSWAVDAWDEQFF,TGTGCCAGCAGCTGGGCCGTGGACGCTTGGGATGAGCAGTTCTTC
-,TRBJ2-3,-,TRBV12-3/TRBV12-4,CASSNLGPDTQYF,TGTGCCAGCAGTAACCTAGGACCAGATACGCAGTATTTT
-,TRBJ1-5,-,TRBV19,CASKTPGSNQPQHF,TGTGCCAGTAAGACCCCCGGGAGCAATCAGCCCCAGCATTTT
-,TRBJ1-1,-,TRBV19,CASKAANTEAFF,TGTGCCAGTAAGGCCGCGAACACTGAAGCTTTCTTT
-,TRBJ2-7,TRBD2,TRBV6-2/TRBV6-3,CASSVAGAYEQYF,TGTGCCAGCAGTGTAGCGGGGGCCTACGAGCAGTACTTC
-,TRBJ2-7,TRBD1,TRBV27,CASSTSGGQVSSYEQYF,TGTGCCAGCAGTACCTCCGGGGGACAGGTATCTTCCTACGAGCAGTACTTC
once,TRBJ1-3,-,TRBV7-2,CASSLAGGPSGNTIYF,TGTGCCAGCAGCTTAGCTGGGGGGCCGTCTGGAAACACCATATATTTT
-,TRBJ2-7,-,TRBV7-9,CASSPQGGGNEQYF,TGTGCCAGCAGCCCCCAAGGAGGGGGCAACGAGCAGTACTTC
once,TRBJ1-1,-,TRBV19,CASSHYEVVGMNTEAFF,TGTGCCAGTAGTCATTACGAGGTTGTAGGTATGAACACTGAAGCTTTCTTT
-,TRBJ1-2,TRBD1,TRBV27,CASSLDRGYGYTF,TGTGCCAGCAGTCTGGACAGGGGGTATGGCTACACCTTC
once,TRBJ2-5,TRBD2,TRBV2,CASSPGTSGASDQYF,TGTGCCAGCAGCCCCGGGACTAGCGGGGCCTCGGACCAGTACTTC
once,TRBJ1-2,-,TRBV29-1,CSVSENANYGYTF,TGCAGCGTAAGTGAAAACGCTAACTATGGCTACACCTTC
-,TRBJ2-5,-,TRBV9,CASSVGTQETQYF,TGTGCCAGCAGCGTAGGGACCCAAGAGACCCAGTACTTC
-,TRBJ1-4,-,TRBV30,CAWSRDVRGEKLFF,TGTGCCTGGAGCAGGGACGTTAGAGGGGAAAAACTGTTTTTT
-,TRBJ1-1,-,TRBV5-1,CASSLTGSNTEAFF,TGCGCCAGCAGCTTGACCGGCTCGAACACTGAAGCTTTCTTT
-,TRBJ2-2,-,TRBV6-1,CASSEAQFNTGELFF,TGTGCCAGCAGTGAAGCGCAATTTAACACCGGGGAGCTGTTTTTT
-,TRBJ2-5,-,TRBV4-2,CASSKTSQETQYF,TGTGCCAGCAGCAAGACTTCTCAAGAGACCCAGTACTTC
-,TRBJ2-1,TRBD2,TRBV11-3,CASSLGGGGKQFF,TGTGCCAGCAGCTTGGGTGGCGGGGGGAAGCAGTTCTTC
once,TRBJ1-1,-,TRBV6-2/TRBV6-3,CASSAPGRPNTEAFF,TGTGCCAGCAGTGCACCGGGACGGCCGAACACTGAAGCTTTCTTT
-,TRBJ2-3,-,TRBV30,CAWSAGRGGTDTQYF,TGTGCCTGGAGTGCGGGCAGGGGAGGCACAGATACGCAGTATTTT
once,TRBJ2-7,-,TRBV12-3/TRBV12-4,CASSRGLRYEQYF,TGTGCCAGCAGCCGGGGACTTCGCTACGAGCAGTACTTC
-,TRBJ2-1,-,TRBV4-1,CASSQVPGAYQPAHEQFF,TGCGCCAGCAGCCAAGTACCCGGGGCCTACCAACCAGCGCATGAGCAGTTCTTC
-,TRBJ2-7,-,TRBV18,CASRDGLNYEQYF,TGTGCCAGCCGGGACGGTTTAAATTACGAGCAGTACTTC
-,TRBJ2-7,-,TRBV2,CASSEGRTYEQYF,TGTGCCAGCAGTGAGGGCAGGACCTACGAGCAGTACTTC
-,TRBJ1-6,TRBD1,TRBV28,CASSTPGQGAPLHF,TGTGCCAGCAGTACCCCGGGACAGGGCGCACCCCTCCACTTT
-,TRBJ1-1,-,TRBV19,CASSMWDGGVDTEAFF,TGTGCCAGTAGTATGTGGGACGGAGGCGTGGACACTGAAGCTTTCTTT
-,TRBJ2-1,-,TRBV7-2,CASSFLGGRYNEQFF,TGTGCCAGCAGCTTTTTGGGGGGCCGCTACAATGAGCAGTTCTTC
-,TRBJ1-4,TRBD1,TRBV2,CATNIQGQGYEKLFF,TGTGCCACCAATATCCAAGGACAGGGGTATGAAAAACTGTTTTTT
-,TRBJ2-4,-,TRBV6-5,CASNTGTFKNIQYF,TGTGCCAGCAATACCGGGACTTTCAAAAACATTCAGTACTTC
-,TRBJ2-1,TRBD2,TRBV4-3,CASSQASGGAFLNEQFF,TGCGCCAGCAGCCAAGCTAGCGGGGGGGCTTTCTTAAATGAGCAGTTCTTC
-,TRBJ2-7,-,TRBV6-1,CASSEESAGQYEQYF,TGTGCCAGCAGTGAAGAGTCGGCAGGTCAATACGAGCAGTACTTC
-,TRBJ1-3,-,TRBV27,CASSLLYPGTGNTIYF,TGTGCCAGCAGTTTATTGTATCCGGGAACTGGAAACACCATATATTTT
-,TRBJ2-2,-,TRBV7-7,CASEGFTGELFF,TGTGCCAGCGAGGGGTTCACCGGGGAGCTGTTTTTT
-,TRBJ1-2,TRBD1,TRBV9,CASSASGGGGYTF,TGTGCCAGCAGCGCCTCAGGGGGCGGTGGCTACACCTTC
-,TRBJ2-7,TRBD1,TRBV11-2,CASSHGGTGLEQYF,TGTGCCAGCAGCCACGGCGGGACAGGGCTCGAGCAGTACTTC
-,TRBJ2-5,-,TRBV15,CATSSMGETQYF,TGTGCCACCAGCTCGATGGGAGAGACCCAGTACTTC